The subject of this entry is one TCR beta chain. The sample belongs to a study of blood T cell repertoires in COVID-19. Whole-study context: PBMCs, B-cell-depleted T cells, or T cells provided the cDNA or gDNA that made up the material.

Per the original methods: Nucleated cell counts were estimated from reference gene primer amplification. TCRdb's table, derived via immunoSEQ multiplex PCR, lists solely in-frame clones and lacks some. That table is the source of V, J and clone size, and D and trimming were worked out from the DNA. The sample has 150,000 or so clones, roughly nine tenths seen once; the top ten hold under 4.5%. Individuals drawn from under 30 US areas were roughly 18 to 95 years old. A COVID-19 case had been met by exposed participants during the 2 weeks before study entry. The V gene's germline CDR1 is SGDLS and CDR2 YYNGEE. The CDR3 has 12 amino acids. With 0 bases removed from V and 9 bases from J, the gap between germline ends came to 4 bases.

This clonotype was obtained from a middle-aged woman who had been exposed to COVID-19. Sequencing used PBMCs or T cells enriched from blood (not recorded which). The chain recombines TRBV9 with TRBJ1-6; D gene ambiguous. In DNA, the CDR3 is TGTGCCAGCAGCGTAGGCAGTTCACCCCTCCACTTT. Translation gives CASSVGSSPLHF. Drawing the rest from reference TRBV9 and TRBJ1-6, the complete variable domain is DSGVTQTPKHLITATGQRVTLRCSPRSGDLSVYWYQQSLDQGLQFLIQYYNGEERAKGNILERFSAQQFPDLHSELNLSSLELGDSALYFCASSVGSSPLHFGNGTRLTVT.